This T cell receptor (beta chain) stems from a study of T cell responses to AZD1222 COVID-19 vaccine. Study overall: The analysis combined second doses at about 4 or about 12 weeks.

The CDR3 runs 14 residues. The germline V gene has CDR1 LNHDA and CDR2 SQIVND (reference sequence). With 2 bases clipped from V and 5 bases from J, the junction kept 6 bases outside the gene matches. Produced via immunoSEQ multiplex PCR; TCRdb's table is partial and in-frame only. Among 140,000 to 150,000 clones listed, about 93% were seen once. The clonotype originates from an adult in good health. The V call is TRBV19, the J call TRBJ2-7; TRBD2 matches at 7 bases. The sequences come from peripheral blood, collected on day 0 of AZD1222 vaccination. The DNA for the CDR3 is TGTGCCAGTAGTATAATTGCGGGAGTAGACGAGCAGTACTTC. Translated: CASSIIAGVDEQYF.